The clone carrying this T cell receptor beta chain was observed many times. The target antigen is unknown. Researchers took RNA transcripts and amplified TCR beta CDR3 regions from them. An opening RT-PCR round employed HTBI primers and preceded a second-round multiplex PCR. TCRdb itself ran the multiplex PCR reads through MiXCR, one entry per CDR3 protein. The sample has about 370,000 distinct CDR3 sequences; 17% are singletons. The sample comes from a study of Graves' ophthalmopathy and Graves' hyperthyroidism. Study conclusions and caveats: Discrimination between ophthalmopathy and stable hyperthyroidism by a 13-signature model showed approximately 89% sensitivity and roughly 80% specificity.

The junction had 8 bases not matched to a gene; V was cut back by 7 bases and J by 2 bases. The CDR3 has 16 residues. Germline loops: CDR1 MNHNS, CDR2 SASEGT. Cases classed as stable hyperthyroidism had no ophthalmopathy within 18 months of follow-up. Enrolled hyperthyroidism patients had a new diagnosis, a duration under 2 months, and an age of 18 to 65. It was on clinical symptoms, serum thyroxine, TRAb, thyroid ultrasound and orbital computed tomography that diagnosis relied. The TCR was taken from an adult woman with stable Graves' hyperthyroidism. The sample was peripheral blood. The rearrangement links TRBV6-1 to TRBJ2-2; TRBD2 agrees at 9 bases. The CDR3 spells CASTDLLAGNTGELFF. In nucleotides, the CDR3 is TGTGCCAGCACGGACCTCCTAGCGGGAAACACCGGGGAGCTGTTTTTT.